This T cell receptor (beta chain) was identified during a study of identical twins. This clonotype was counted a few times. The CDR3 spans 15 residues. Trimming pared 1 base from V and 4 bases from J, leaving 17 bases between. Per germline, CDR1 DFQATT and CDR2 SNEGSKA (reference sequence). Unique molecular identifiers were present on the cDNA, which also gained a universal primer site by template switching. Using its own MiXCR run on the 5' RACE reads, TCRdb lists one record per CDR3 protein. The sample contains 420,000 or so distinct CDR3 sequences, roughly 18% of which appear only once. The TCR sequence derives from a man aged 50-60 years in good health. This chain uses TRBV20-1 with TRBJ2-7, with D maybe TRBD2 (6 bases). The sample taken for sequencing was naive T cells sorted from blood. The CDR3 DNA reads TGCAGTGCTAGAGCCCGTCCGAAGGGGACTTACGAGCAGTACTTC. It specifies CSARARPKGTYEQYF.